This TCR beta chain was observed in a study of shared clonotypes between healthy human individuals. The CDR3 has 17 residues. V shed 0 bases and J 9 bases; nucleotides not matched to a gene: 14. Germline V gives CDR1 SGHAT, CDR2 FQDESV (reference sequence). Method: immunoSEQ multiplex PCR; TCRdb's copy keeps in-frame clones and lacks some. The table has 2 million to 2.5 million clones, more than 80% seen once. The receptor comes from a man aged 18 to 30 in good health. Some clones in this sample may be carry-over from other donors' samples. The V call is TRBV11-1, the J call TRBJ2-1, with TRBD1 matching over 7 bases. What was sequenced was naive CD4+ T cells from PBMCs. As to subset: CD45RA+ positively selected. Here the CDR3 DNA reads TGTGCCAGCAGCTTAGCCTTTTCGGGACACAGGGGTCGTGAGCAGTTCTTC. Its protein product is CASSLAFSGHRGREQFF.